This T cell receptor (beta chain) comes out of a study of cytomegalovirus exposure and HLA in healthy donors. The CDR3 has 13 amino acids. Germline V gene data show CDR1 as SEHNR and CDR2 as FQNEAQ (reference sequence). With V trimmed by 6 bases and J by 7 bases, 5 bases remained unmatched. The validation cohort, a group of 130 or so subjects, included the donors and was separate from the approximately 650-subject first cohort. Generated by immunoSEQ multiplex PCR, the TCRdb table keeps only in-frame clones and is missing some. The sample carries 150,000 to 200,000 clones, 80% to 85% recorded once. The clonotype originates from a man younger than 40 in good health and CMV-seropositive. Material for sequencing was PBMCs. The chain has TRBV7-9 and TRBJ2-5, with 10 bases lining up with TRBD1. The CDR3: CASRVGQGPTQYF. The DNA for the CDR3 is TGTGCCAGCAGGGTGGGACAGGGGCCGACCCAGTACTTC.